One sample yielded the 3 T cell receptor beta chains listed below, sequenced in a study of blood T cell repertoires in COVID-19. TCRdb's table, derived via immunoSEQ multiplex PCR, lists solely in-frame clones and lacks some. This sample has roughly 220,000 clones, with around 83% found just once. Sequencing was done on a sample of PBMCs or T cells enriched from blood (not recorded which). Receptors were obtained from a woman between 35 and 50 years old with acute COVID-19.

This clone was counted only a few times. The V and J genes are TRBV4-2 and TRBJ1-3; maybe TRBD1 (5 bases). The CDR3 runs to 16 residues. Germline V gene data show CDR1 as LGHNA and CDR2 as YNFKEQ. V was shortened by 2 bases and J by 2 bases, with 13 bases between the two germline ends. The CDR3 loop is CASSQNRGRTGNTIYF. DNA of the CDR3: TGTGCCAGCAGCCAAAATCGGGGGAGGACTGGAAACACCATATATTTT.

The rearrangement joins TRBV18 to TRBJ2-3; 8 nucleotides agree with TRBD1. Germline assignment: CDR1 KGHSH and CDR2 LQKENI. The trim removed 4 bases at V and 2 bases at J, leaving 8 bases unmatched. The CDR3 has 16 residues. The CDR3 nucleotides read TGTGCCAGCTCACGCCGGCGACAGGGGCTCACAGATACGCAGTATTTT. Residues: CASSRRRQGLTDTQYF.

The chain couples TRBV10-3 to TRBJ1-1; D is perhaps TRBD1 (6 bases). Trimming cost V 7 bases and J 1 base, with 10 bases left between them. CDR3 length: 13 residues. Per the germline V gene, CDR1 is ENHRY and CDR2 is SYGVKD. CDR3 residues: CAITETGNTEAFF. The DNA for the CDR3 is TGTGCCATCACGGAGACAGGGAACACTGAAGCTTTCTTT.